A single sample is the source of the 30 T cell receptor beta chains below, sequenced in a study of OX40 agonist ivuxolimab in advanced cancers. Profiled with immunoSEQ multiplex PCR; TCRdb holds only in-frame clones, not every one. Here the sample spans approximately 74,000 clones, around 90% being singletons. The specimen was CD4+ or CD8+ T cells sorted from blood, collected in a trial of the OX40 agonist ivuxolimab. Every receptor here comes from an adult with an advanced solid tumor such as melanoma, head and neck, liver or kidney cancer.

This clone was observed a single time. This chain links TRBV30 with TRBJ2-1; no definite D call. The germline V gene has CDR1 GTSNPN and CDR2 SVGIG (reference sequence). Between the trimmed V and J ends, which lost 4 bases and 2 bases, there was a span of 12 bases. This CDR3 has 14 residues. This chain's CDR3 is CAWKGGPAYNEQFF. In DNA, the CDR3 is TGTGCCTGGAAAGGCGGCCCAGCCTACAATGAGCAGTTCTTC.

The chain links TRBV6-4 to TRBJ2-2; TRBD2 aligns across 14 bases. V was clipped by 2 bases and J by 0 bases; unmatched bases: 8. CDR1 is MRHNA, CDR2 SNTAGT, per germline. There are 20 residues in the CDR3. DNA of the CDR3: TGTGCCAGCAGTGACACCCCTGGACTAGCGGGAGGACCGAACACCGGGGAGCTGTTTTTT. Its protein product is CASSDTPGLAGGPNTGELFF.

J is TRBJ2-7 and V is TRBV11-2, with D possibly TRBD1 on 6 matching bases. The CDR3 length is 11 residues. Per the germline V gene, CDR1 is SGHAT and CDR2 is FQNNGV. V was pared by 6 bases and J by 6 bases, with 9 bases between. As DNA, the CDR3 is TGTGCCAGCAGGGTAGGGGGCGAGCAGTACTTC. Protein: CASRVGGEQYF. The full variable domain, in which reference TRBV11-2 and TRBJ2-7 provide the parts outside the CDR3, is EAGVAQSPRYKIIEKRQSVAFWCNPISGHATLYWYQQILGQGPKLLIQFQNNGVVDDSQLPKDRFSAERLKGVDSTLKIQPAKLEDSAVYLCASRVGGEQYFGPGTRLTVT.

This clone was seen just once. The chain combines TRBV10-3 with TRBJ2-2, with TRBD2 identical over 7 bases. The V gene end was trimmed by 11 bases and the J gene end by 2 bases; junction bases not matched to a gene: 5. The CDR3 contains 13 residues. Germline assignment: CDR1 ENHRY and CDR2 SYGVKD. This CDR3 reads CASWEGNTGELFF. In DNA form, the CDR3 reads TGTGCCTCTTGGGAGGGAAACACCGGGGAGCTGTTTTTT.

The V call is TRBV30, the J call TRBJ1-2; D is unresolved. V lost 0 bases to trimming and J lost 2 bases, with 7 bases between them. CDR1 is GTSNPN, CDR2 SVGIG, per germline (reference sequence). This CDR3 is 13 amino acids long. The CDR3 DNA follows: TGTGCCTGGAGTGTATTACTGAACTATGGCTACACCTTC. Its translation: CAWSVLLNYGYTF.

CDR3 amino acids: CSVGVAGTQYF. The CDR3 DNA follows: TGCAGCGTTGGTGTGGCGGGGACCCAGTACTTC. This sequence joins TRBV29-1 and TRBJ2-5; TRBD2 is a possible D gene (5 bases). CDR1 is SQVTM, CDR2 ANQGSEA, per germline. V was trimmed by 4 bases and J by 7 bases, leaving 10 bases between them. The CDR3 contains 11 residues.

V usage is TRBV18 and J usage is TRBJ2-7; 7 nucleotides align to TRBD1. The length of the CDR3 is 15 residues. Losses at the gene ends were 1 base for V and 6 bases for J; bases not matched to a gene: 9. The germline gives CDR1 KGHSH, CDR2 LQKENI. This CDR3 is CASSPRGQPTGEQYF. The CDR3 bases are TGTGCCAGCTCACCACGGGGACAGCCAACCGGCGAGCAGTACTTC. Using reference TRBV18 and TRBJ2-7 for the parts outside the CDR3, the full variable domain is NAGVMQNPRHLVRRRGQEARLRCSPMKGHSHVYWYRQLPEEGLKFMVYLQKENIIDESGMPKERFSAEFPKEGPSILRIQQVVRGDSAAYFCASSPRGQPTGEQYFGPGTRLTVT.

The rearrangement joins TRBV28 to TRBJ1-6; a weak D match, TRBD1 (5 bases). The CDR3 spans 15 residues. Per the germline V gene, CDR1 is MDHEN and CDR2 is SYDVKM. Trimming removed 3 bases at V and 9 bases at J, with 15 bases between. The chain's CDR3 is CASSFYGTISSPLHF. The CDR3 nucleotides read TGTGCCAGCAGTTTTTATGGGACGATAAGTTCACCCCTCCACTTT.

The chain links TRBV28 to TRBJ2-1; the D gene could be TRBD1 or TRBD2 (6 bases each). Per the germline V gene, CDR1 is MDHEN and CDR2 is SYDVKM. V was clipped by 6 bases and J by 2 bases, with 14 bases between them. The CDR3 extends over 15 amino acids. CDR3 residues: CASRTGGTPYNEQFF. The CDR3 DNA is TGTGCCAGCAGGACAGGCGGGACTCCCTACAATGAGCAGTTCTTC.

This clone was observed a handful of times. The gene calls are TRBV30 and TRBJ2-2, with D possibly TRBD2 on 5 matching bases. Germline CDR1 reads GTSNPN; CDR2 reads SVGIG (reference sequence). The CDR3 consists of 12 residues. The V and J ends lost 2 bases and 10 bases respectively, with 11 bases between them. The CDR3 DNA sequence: TGTGCCTGGAGTCCACGGGGTGTGGAGCTGTTTTTT. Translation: CAWSPRGVELFF.

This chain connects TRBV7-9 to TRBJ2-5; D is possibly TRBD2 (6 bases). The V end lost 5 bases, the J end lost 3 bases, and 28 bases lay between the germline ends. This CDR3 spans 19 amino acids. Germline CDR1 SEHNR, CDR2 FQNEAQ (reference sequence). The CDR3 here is CASSAALLGAGHRKETQYF. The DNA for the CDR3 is TGTGCCAGCAGCGCGGCCTTACTAGGAGCGGGCCATCGGAAAGAGACCCAGTACTTC.

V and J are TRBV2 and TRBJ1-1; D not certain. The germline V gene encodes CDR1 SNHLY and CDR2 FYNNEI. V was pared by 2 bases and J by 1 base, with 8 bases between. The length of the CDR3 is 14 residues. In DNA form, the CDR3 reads TGTGCCAGCAGTGAAATCCGGTGGAACACTGAAGCTTTCTTT. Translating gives CASSEIRWNTEAFF.

This chain's CDR3 is CASTPGGGLGEQYF. The CDR3 nucleotides read TGTGCCAGCACCCCCGGGGGGGGTCTAGGCGAGCAGTACTTC. The chain recombines TRBV28 with TRBJ2-7, with 8 positions matching TRBD2. Trimming took 7 bases from V and 6 from J; bases not matched to a gene: 11. CDR1 is MDHEN, CDR2 SYDVKM, per germline. The CDR3 has 14 amino acids.

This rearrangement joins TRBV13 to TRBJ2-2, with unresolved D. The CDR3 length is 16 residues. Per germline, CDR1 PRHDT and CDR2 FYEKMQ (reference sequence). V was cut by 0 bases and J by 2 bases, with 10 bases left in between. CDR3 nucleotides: TGTGCCAGCAGCTTAGGTGGCAGATTAAACACCGGGGAGCTGTTTTTT. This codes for CASSLGGRLNTGELFF.

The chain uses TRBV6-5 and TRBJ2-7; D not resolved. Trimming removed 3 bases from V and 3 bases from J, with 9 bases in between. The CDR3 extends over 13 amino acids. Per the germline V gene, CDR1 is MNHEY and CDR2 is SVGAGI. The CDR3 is CASSYPDIYEQYF. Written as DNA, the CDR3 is TGTGCCAGCAGTTATCCCGACATCTACGAGCAGTACTTC.

The CDR3: CASSQTFGGNGYTF. The CDR3, as DNA: TGTGCCAGCAGCCAGACGTTTGGGGGGAATGGCTACACCTTC. The chain is built from TRBV7-9 and TRBJ1-2; maybe TRBD1 (5 bases). Germline lookup yields CDR1 SEHNR and CDR2 FQNEAQ (reference sequence). V was shortened by 5 bases and J by 6 bases, with 16 bases between the two germline ends. The CDR3 loop spans 14 amino acids.

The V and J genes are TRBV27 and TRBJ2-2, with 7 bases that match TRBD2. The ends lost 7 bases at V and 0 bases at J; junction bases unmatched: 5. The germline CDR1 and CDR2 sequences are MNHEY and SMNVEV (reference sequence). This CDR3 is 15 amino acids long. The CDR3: CASTQRDPNTGELFF. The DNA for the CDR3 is TGTGCCAGCACCCAGCGGGACCCGAACACCGGGGAGCTGTTTTTT.

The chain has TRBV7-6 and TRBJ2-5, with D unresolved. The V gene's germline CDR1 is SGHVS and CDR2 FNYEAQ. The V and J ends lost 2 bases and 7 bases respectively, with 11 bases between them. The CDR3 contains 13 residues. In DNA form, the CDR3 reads TGTGCCAGCAGCTTATCTGATCCTGGGACCCAGTACTTC. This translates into CASSLSDPGTQYF.

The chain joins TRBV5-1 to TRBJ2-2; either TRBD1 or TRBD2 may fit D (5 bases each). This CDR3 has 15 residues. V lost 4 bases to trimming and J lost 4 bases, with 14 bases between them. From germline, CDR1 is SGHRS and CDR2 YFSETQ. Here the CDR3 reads CASSPDTAGTGELFF. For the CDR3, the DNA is TGCGCCAGCAGCCCGGACACCGCGGGCACCGGGGAGCTGTTTTTT.

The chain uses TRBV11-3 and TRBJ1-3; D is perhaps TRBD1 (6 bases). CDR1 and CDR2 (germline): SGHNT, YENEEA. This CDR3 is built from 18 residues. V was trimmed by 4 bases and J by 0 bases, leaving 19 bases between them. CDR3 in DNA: TGTGCCAGCAGCTGTAAAGGGGGGGTCTGGTGCTCTGGAAACACCATATATTTT. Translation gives CASSCKGGVWCSGNTIYF.

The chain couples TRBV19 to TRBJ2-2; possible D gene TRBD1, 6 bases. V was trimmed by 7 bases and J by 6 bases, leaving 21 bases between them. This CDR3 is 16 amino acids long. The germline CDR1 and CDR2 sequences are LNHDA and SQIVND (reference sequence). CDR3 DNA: TGTGCCAGTATTGGAAGGACGGGGACATTTGCCGGGGAGCTGTTTTTT. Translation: CASIGRTGTFAGELFF.

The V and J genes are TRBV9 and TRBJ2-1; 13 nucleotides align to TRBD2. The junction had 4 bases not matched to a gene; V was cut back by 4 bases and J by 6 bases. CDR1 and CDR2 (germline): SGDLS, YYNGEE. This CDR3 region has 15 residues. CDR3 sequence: CASSLGLAGRNEQFF. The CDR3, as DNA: TGTGCCAGCAGCTTGGGACTAGCGGGACGCAATGAGCAGTTCTTC.

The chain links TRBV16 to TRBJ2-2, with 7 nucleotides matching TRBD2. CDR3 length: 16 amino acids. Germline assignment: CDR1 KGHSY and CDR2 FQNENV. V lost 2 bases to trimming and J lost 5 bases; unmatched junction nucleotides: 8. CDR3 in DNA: TGTGCCAGCAGCCAAATTACGCCCGGGGGGACCGGGGAGCTGTTTTTT. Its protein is CASSQITPGGTGELFF.

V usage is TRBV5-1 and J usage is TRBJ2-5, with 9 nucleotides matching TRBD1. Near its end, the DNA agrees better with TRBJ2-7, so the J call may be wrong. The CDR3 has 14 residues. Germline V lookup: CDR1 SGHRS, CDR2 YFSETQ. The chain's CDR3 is CASSPRTGVSEQYF. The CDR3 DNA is TGCGCCAGCAGCCCGAGGACAGGGGTCTCCGAGCAGTACTTC.

The CDR3 spells CASSQDQGIGKKLFF. As DNA, the CDR3 is TGTGCCAGCAGCCAAGACCAGGGGATCGGTAAAAAACTGTTTTTT. This sequence joins TRBV4-2 and TRBJ1-4; a possible D gene is TRBD1 (6 bases). V lost 0 bases and J 9 bases, leaving 14 bases between the germline ends. Germline CDR1 LGHNA, CDR2 YNFKEQ. This CDR3 region has 15 residues.

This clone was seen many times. For the CDR3, the DNA is TGTGCCAGCAGTTCGCCGGGCCAAGGGGGCGAAAAACTGTTTTTT. This translates into CASSSPGQGGEKLFF. The rearrangement links TRBV28 to TRBJ1-4, with 7 bases matching TRBD1. This CDR3 is 15 amino acids long. The germline V gene has CDR1 MDHEN and CDR2 SYDVKM. V lost 4 bases, J lost 8 bases, and 10 bases stayed unmatched. The entire variable domain, with the rest obtained from reference TRBV28 and TRBJ1-4, is as follows: DVKVTQSSRYLVKRTGEKVFLECVQDMDHENMFWYRQDPGLGLRLIYFSYDVKMKEKGDIPEGYSVSREKKERFSLILESASTNQTSMYLCASSSPGQGGEKLFFGSGTQLSVL.

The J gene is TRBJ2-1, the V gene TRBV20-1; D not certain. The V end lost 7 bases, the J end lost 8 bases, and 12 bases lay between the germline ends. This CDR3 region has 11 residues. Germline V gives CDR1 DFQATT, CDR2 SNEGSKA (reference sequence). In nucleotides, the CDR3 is TGCAGTGTTCAACTCGGCCATGAGCAGTTCTTC. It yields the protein CSVQLGHEQFF.

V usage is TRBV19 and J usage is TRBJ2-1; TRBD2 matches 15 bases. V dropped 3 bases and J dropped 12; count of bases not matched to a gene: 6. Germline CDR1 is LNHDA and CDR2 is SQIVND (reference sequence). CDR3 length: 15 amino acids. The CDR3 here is CASSIQGLAGGGQFF. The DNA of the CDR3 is TGTGCCAGTAGTATTCAGGGACTAGCGGGAGGTGGGCAGTTCTTC.

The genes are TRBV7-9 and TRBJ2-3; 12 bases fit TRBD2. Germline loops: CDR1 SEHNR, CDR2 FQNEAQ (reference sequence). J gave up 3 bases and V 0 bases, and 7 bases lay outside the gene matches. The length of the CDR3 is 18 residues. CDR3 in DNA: TGTGCCAGCAGCTTAGCTAAGACTAGCGGGAGACTTACAGATACGCAGTATTTT. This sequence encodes CASSLAKTSGRLTDTQYF.

CDR3 residues: CASSQGTGRGYTF. The CDR3, as DNA: TGCGCCAGCAGCCAAGGGACAGGGCGAGGCTACACCTTC. The chain has TRBV4-1 and TRBJ1-2; 8 bases agree with TRBD1. This CDR3 comprises 13 residues. V was pared by 1 base and J by 8 bases, with 3 bases of the junction left unmatched. Germline V gene data show CDR1 as MGHRA and CDR2 as YSYEKL.